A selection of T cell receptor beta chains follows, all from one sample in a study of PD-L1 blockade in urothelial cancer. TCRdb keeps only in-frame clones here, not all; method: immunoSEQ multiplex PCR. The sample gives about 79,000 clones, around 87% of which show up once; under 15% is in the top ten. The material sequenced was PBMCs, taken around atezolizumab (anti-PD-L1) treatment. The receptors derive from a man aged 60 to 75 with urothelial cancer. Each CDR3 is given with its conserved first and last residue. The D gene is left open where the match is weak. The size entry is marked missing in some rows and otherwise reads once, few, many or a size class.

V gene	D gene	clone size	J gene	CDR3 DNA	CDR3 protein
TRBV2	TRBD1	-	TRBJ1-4	TGTGCCAGCAGTCGGGACAGGGGCAGTGAAAAACTGTTTTTT	CASSRDRGSEKLFF
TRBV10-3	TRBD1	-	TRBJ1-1	TGTGCCATCAAGGGACAGGGGGATGTCACTGAAGCTTTCTTT	CAIKGQGDVTEAFF
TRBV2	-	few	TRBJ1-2	TGTGCCAGCAGGGAACACAGGGAACCTGACTACACCTTC	CASREHREPDYTF
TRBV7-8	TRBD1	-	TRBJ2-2	TGTGCCAGCAGCTTTTGGACAGGGAAGGCCGGGGAGCTGTTTTTT	CASSFWTGKAGELFF
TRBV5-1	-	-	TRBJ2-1	TGCGCCAGCAGCTTGGGGGCCGCGTCCTACAATGAGCAGTTCTTC	CASSLGAASYNEQFF
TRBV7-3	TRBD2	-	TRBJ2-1	TGTGCCAGCAGCTTAAAACGGGGGGACAATGAGCAGTTCTTC	CASSLKRGDNEQFF
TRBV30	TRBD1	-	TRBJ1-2	TGTGCCTGGAGTAGGGGACAGGATGGCTACACCTTC	CAWSRGQDGYTF
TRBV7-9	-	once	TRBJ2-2	TGTGCCAGCAGCTCAAACAGGGATAACACCGGGGAGCTGTTTTTT	CASSSNRDNTGELFF
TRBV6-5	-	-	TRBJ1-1	TGTGCCAGCAGTCCCCTAGACAGGACCCGAGAGGCTTTCTTT	CASSPLDRTREAFF
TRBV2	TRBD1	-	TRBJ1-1	TGTGCCAGCAGTGTCCACAGGGGAGTGACTGAAGCTTTCTTT	CASSVHRGVTEAFF
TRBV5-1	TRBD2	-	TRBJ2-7	TGCGCCAGCAGCTTGGGGAGGGTTGGCGGGGGGTCTTACGAGCAGTACTTC	CASSLGRVGGGSYEQYF
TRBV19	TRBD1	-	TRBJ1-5	TGTGCCAGTAGCGGGACAGGGGGCAGGAATCAGCCCCAGCATTTT	CASSGTGGRNQPQHF
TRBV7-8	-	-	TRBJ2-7	TGTGCCAGCAGCTCGACGGACTACCCCTTTTACGAGCAGTACTTC	CASSSTDYPFYEQYF
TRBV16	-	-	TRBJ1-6	TGTGCCAGCAGCTCCCGGGGAGGGGTCAATTCACCCCTCCACTTT	CASSSRGGVNSPLHF
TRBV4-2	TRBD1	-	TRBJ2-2	TGTGCCAGCAGCCCAGGGACAGTCTACACCGGGGAGCTGTTTTTT	CASSPGTVYTGELFF
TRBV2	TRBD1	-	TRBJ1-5	TGTGCCAGCAGCGCAGGGGGTAGCAATCAGCCCCAGCATTTT	CASSAGGSNQPQHF
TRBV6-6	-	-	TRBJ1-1	TGTGCCAGCAGTTCGCGGCGGGTGAACACTGAAGCTTTCTTT	CASSSRRVNTEAFF